A single sample is the source of the 31 T cell receptor beta chains below, sequenced in a study of T cell changes during pregnancy in multiple sclerosis. The data were produced by immunoSEQ multiplex PCR, yet TCRdb's version contains in-frame clones alone and is incomplete. There are approximately 58,000 clones in the sample; 80% to 95% occur only once, and 0.15% to 0.2% lies in the top ten. The sequences come from CD4+ T cells from peripheral blood mononuclear cells, collected after pregnancy. Every receptor here comes from a female donor in good health, enrolled as a control in a pregnancy study.

V gene TRBV19 combines with J gene TRBJ2-7; 8 bases are a match to TRBD1. The CDR3 runs to 13 residues. The J segment lost 6 bases and the V segment lost 5 bases, leaving 6 bases of the junction unmatched. The germline gives CDR1 LNHDA, CDR2 SQIVND (reference sequence). CDR3 sequence reads: CASSDDRGSEQYF. CDR3 nucleotides: TGTGCCAGTAGTGATGACAGGGGCTCCGAGCAGTACTTC.

The chain is built from TRBV4-3 and TRBJ1-2; 9 nucleotides align to TRBD1. With 2 bases clipped from V and 2 bases from J, the junction kept 3 bases outside the gene matches. The CDR3 totals 15 residues. From germline, CDR1 is LGHNA and CDR2 YSLEER. The CDR3 nucleotides are TGCGCCAGCAGCCAATTCGGGACAGGGAACTATGGCTACACCTTC. Its protein product is CASSQFGTGNYGYTF.

CDR3 loop: CASSLAGGPSSYNEQFF. The CDR3, as DNA: TGTGCCAGCAGCTTAGCGGGGGGGCCTAGCTCCTACAATGAGCAGTTCTTC. This sequence joins TRBV7-6 and TRBJ2-1, with D perhaps TRBD2 (7 bases). Trimming cost V 0 bases and J 0 bases, with 12 bases left between them. The germline V gene encodes CDR1 SGHVS and CDR2 FNYEAQ. The CDR3 length is 17 residues.

The V and J genes are TRBV19 and TRBJ2-2; TRBD1 matches 12 bases. Germline V lookup: CDR1 LNHDA, CDR2 SQIVND (reference sequence). V was pared by 4 bases and J by 5 bases, with 5 bases of the junction left unmatched. This CDR3 is built from 16 residues. Here the CDR3 DNA reads TGTGCCAGTAGTACTCCGGGACAGGGGGCGACCGGGGAGCTGTTTTTT. This encodes CASSTPGQGATGELFF.

The V call is TRBV7-2, the J call TRBJ1-5, with 7 bases fitting TRBD1. V trimming: 4 bases; J trimming: 5 bases; junction bases outside the gene matches: 8. CDR1 is SGHTA, CDR2 FQGNSA, per germline. The CDR3 runs to 15 residues. CDR3 loop: CASSSMTGIYQPQHF. The CDR3 DNA follows: TGTGCCAGCAGCTCGATGACAGGGATCTATCAGCCCCAGCATTTT.

This clone has just a few counts. V usage is TRBV2 and J usage is TRBJ1-1; D remains ambiguous. The V gene's germline CDR1 is SNHLY and CDR2 FYNNEI. The CDR3 is 13 residues long. Trimming shortened V by 5 bases and J by 0 bases, and 7 bases separated the two germline ends. The CDR3 spells CASSPQVNTEAFF. The CDR3 bases are TGTGCCAGCAGTCCCCAGGTGAACACTGAAGCTTTCTTT.

V is TRBV18 and J is TRBJ1-1; D is possibly TRBD1 (6 bases). CDR1 is KGHSH, CDR2 LQKENI, per germline. V was cut by 7 bases and J by 1 base, with 10 bases left in between. The CDR3 length is 13 residues. CDR3 bases: TGTGCCAGCTTAAGGGGGGGGAACACTGAAGCTTTCTTT. Protein: CASLRGGNTEAFF.

The chain carries TRBV4-3 and TRBJ2-5, with a weak D call TRBD1 (6 bases). The germline V gene has CDR1 LGHNA and CDR2 YSLEER. V was clipped by 4 bases and J by 13 bases, with 19 bases between them. The CDR3 is 13 residues long. The CDR3 nucleotides are TGCGCCAGCAGCCCCAGGGGTAGGGACACTCGGTACTTC. Residues: CASSPRGRDTRYF.

This clone has a handful of counts. The rearrangement uses TRBV19 and TRBJ1-3; D not resolved. Trimming took 6 bases from V and 0 from J, leaving 15 bases between them. Per germline, CDR1 LNHDA and CDR2 SQIVND (reference sequence). The CDR3 extends over 16 amino acids. DNA for the CDR3: TGTGCCAGTAGAAGACGAGCGGCCAACTCTGGAAACACCATATATTTT. It codes for CASRRRAANSGNTIYF.

The V gene is TRBV15, the J gene TRBJ1-6, with TRBD1 matching over 7 bases. The CDR3 loop spans 14 amino acids. The germline CDR1 and CDR2 sequences are LNHNV and YYDKDF (reference sequence). Trimming took 5 bases from V and 10 from J; bases not matched to a gene: 8. CDR3 region: CATSFDRDGSPLHF. CDR3 DNA: TGTGCCACCAGCTTCGACAGGGACGGCTCACCCCTCCACTTT.

The chain uses TRBV4-3 and TRBJ2-6; D remains ambiguous. The CDR3 has 15 amino acids. Between the trimmed V and J ends, which lost 1 base and 3 bases, there was a span of 7 bases. Germline V lookup: CDR1 LGHNA, CDR2 YSLEER. CDR3 bases: TGCGCCAGCAGCCAAGGTGTACTTGGGGCCAACGTCCTGACTTTC. It specifies CASSQGVLGANVLTF.

The rearrangement uses TRBV27 and TRBJ1-2; tentatively, D is TRBD1 (5 bases). Trimming pared 0 bases from V and 5 bases from J, leaving 16 bases between. This CDR3 is 16 amino acids long. Germline V gene sequence: CDR1 MNHEY, CDR2 SMNVEV (reference sequence). The CDR3 reads CASSLSSLWTKYGYTF. The CDR3 DNA reads TGTGCCAGCAGTTTATCGAGTCTTTGGACAAAATATGGCTACACCTTC.

The rearrangement joins TRBV6-5 to TRBJ2-2; TRBD2 matches 7 bases. The CDR3 spans 15 residues. CDR1 and CDR2 from the germline V gene are MNHEY and SVGAGI. The V and J ends lost 7 bases and 4 bases, in that order; junction bases with no gene match: 9. The DNA of the CDR3 is TGTGCCAGCACCCTCCGCGCGGGGGTCACCGGGGAGCTGTTTTTT. The encoded protein is CASTLRAGVTGELFF.

The rearrangement joins TRBV28 to TRBJ2-1; weak D call: TRBD2 (5 bases). CDR3 length: 15 amino acids. Germline CDR1 MDHEN, CDR2 SYDVKM. V lost 8 bases to trimming and J lost 2 bases, with 16 bases between them. This CDR3 is CASGRPLGTYNEQFF. The CDR3 DNA follows: TGTGCCAGCGGGAGACCTCTGGGGACCTACAATGAGCAGTTCTTC.

The CDR3 loop reads CASSTSDSSNQPQHF. CDR3 nucleotide sequence: TGTGCCAGCTCTACTTCGGACAGTAGCAATCAGCCCCAGCATTTT. This chain uses TRBV18 with TRBJ1-5; D is possibly TRBD1 (6 bases). The CDR3 covers 15 residues. Between the trimmed V and J ends, which lost 6 bases and 0 bases, there was a span of 12 bases. Germline V gives CDR1 KGHSH, CDR2 LQKENI.

The genes are TRBV6-6 and TRBJ1-3, with D possibly TRBD1 on 5 matching bases. The CDR3 has 14 amino acids. V dropped 10 bases and J dropped 4 bases, with 17 bases sitting between them. CDR1 and CDR2 (germline): MNHNY, SVGAGI (reference sequence). CDR3 loop: CATLRQGRGNTIYF. The CDR3 DNA reads as TGTGCCACCCTCCGTCAGGGTCGGGGAAACACCATATATTTT.

The chain employs TRBV7-2 and TRBJ1-2; weak D call: TRBD1 (5 bases). The CDR3 covers 13 residues. The V and J ends lost 2 bases and 3 bases respectively, with 7 bases between them. CDR1 and CDR2 from the germline V gene are SGHTA and FQGNSA. CDR3 residues: CASSLTGYYGYTF. CDR3 in DNA: TGTGCCAGCAGCTTAACAGGCTACTATGGCTACACCTTC.

This chain joins TRBV11-3 and TRBJ2-7, with 8 positions matching TRBD2. CDR1 and CDR2 (germline): SGHNT, YENEEA. The CDR3 spans 13 residues. With V trimmed by 5 bases and J by 5 bases, 5 bases remained unmatched. CDR3 amino acids: CASSGRGGHEQYF. DNA of the CDR3: TGTGCCAGCAGCGGACGGGGGGGTCACGAGCAGTACTTC.

V gene TRBV30 combines with J gene TRBJ2-5; perhaps TRBD2 as D (6 bases). In germline, CDR1 is GTSNPN, CDR2 SVGIG (reference sequence). The germline V and J ends were trimmed by 5 bases and 1 base, with 11 bases remaining between them. There are 13 residues in the CDR3. Written as DNA, the CDR3 is TGTGCCTGGCTGCGGGGAGCCCAAGAGACCCAGTACTTC. Translating gives CAWLRGAQETQYF.

The chain is built from TRBV18 and TRBJ1-6; 10 bases fit TRBD1. Germline loops: CDR1 KGHSH, CDR2 LQKENI. This CDR3 region has 15 residues. Unmatched junction bases numbered 2, after V lost 2 bases and J lost 7 bases. The CDR3 bases are TGTGCCAGCTCACCAACGGGACAGGGGAATTCACCCCTCCACTTT. Translating gives CASSPTGQGNSPLHF. Supplemented by reference TRBV18 and TRBJ1-6, the full variable domain reads NAGVMQNPRHLVRRRGQEARLRCSPMKGHSHVYWYRQLPEEGLKFMVYLQKENIIDESGMPKERFSAEFPKEGPSILRIQQVVRGDSAAYFCASSPTGQGNSPLHFGNGTRLTVT.

This clone has only one observation. V usage is TRBV19 and J usage is TRBJ1-2, with 7 bases fitting TRBD1. The CDR3 spans 17 residues. Germline CDR1 is LNHDA and CDR2 is SQIVND (reference sequence). Trimming cost V 6 bases and J 8 bases; bases outside gene matches: 21. CDR3 loop: CASSIKGAQGGIRGYTF. In DNA, the CDR3 is TGTGCCAGTAGCATCAAGGGGGCACAAGGAGGTATTCGGGGCTACACCTTC.

The V gene is TRBV18, the J gene TRBJ1-1; unclear D gene. V shed 6 bases and J shed 3 bases, with 11 bases lying between them. The germline CDR1 and CDR2 sequences are KGHSH and LQKENI. The CDR3 is 13 residues long. The chain's CDR3 is CASSLMEDTEAFF. The DNA for the CDR3 is TGTGCCAGCTCCCTGATGGAGGACACTGAAGCTTTCTTT.

This chain joins TRBV10-3 and TRBJ1-6, with 10 bases identical to TRBD1. J lost 14 bases, V lost 6 bases, and 4 bases had no gene match. The CDR3 has 12 residues. CDR1 and CDR2 (germline): ENHRY, SYGVKD. The DNA for the CDR3 is TGTGCCATCAGCGACAGGGGGCTGGCCCTCCACTTT. It yields the protein CAISDRGLALHF.

The CDR3 loop reads CASSLDLRGYGYTF. The CDR3 DNA reads as TGTGCCAGCAGCTTAGATCTTAGGGGCTATGGCTACACCTTC. The chain has TRBV11-2 and TRBJ1-2; a weak D match, TRBD1 (5 bases). V gave up 0 bases and J gave up 4 bases, with 9 bases separating them. Germline V gene lookup returns CDR1 SGHAT and CDR2 FQNNGV. The CDR3 sequence is 14 residues long.

A single count supports this clone. The chain uses TRBV28 and TRBJ2-1; D may be TRBD1 (6 bases). Germline CDR1 and CDR2: MDHEN and SYDVKM. The CDR3 runs to 16 residues. V was clipped by 5 bases and J by 4 bases, with 18 bases between them. CDR3 sequence (DNA): TGTGCCAGCAGTCTGTTCGGTGGGACACCTTACAATGAGCAGTTCTTC. Amino acid sequence: CASSLFGGTPYNEQFF.

The chain joins TRBV28 to TRBJ2-7; TRBD2 matches at 11 bases. Germline V gives CDR1 MDHEN, CDR2 SYDVKM. The CDR3 totals 14 residues. The V gene end was trimmed by 5 bases and the J gene end by 2 bases; junction bases not matched to a gene: 2. CDR3 coding DNA: TGTGCCAGCAGTCTGACTAGCGGGGCCTACGAGCAGTACTTC. This encodes CASSLTSGAYEQYF.

This chain uses TRBV18 with TRBJ2-1; 10 bases are shared with TRBD2. J lost 6 bases, V lost 3 bases, and 2 bases had no gene match. The CDR3 contains 14 residues. CDR1 is KGHSH, CDR2 LQKENI, per germline. The CDR3 sequence: CASSPQRGGNEQFF. CDR3 DNA: TGTGCCAGCTCACCCCAGCGGGGGGGCAATGAGCAGTTCTTC.

J is TRBJ2-1 and V is TRBV2; unclear D gene. Germline CDR1 is SNHLY and CDR2 is FYNNEI. Trimming took 8 bases from V and 2 from J, leaving 4 bases between them. This CDR3 comprises 11 residues. CDR3 in DNA: TGTGCCAGCGGAGCCTACAATGAGCAGTTCTTC. It encodes CASGAYNEQFF. The variable domain in full, with the rest retrieved from reference TRBV2 and TRBJ2-1, is EPEVTQTPSHQVTQMGQEVILRCVPISNHLYFYWYRQILGQKVEFLVSFYNNEISEKSEIFDDQFSVERPDGSNFTLKIRSTKLEDSAMYFCASGAYNEQFFGPGTRLTVL.

V gene TRBV7-2 combines with J gene TRBJ2-1; no clear D gene. From germline, CDR1 is SGHTA and CDR2 FQGNSA. The CDR3 totals 15 residues. V dropped 1 base and J dropped 0 bases, with 7 bases sitting between them. The CDR3 region has the DNA TGTGCCAGCAGCTTAGACCAGAACTCCTACAATGAGCAGTTCTTC. Its protein product is CASSLDQNSYNEQFF. The full variable domain, completed using reference TRBV7-2 and TRBJ2-1, is GAGVSQSPSNKVTEKGKDVELRCDPISGHTALYWYRQSLGQGLEFLIYFQGNSAPDKSGLPSDRFSAERTGGSVSTLTIQRTQQEDSAVYLCASSLDQNSYNEQFFGPGTRLTVL.

V is TRBV18 and J is TRBJ2-1; 13 bases match TRBD2. Germline CDR1 KGHSH, CDR2 LQKENI. Trimming took 5 bases from V and 8 from J; bases not matched to a gene: 6. The CDR3 extends over 15 amino acids. The CDR3 spells CASSETSGGIDEQFF. In nucleotides, the CDR3 is TGTGCCAGCTCAGAGACTAGCGGGGGGATAGATGAGCAGTTCTTC.

The J gene is TRBJ2-1, the V gene TRBV18; TRBD1 might be the D (6 bases). Trimming took off 5 bases at V and 7 bases at J, with 15 bases between the two ends. The CDR3 extends over 14 amino acids. Germline loops: CDR1 KGHSH, CDR2 LQKENI. CDR3 bases: TGTGCCAGCTCAATAAGGGGGTACCAAAATGAGCAGTTCTTC. It codes for CASSIRGYQNEQFF.